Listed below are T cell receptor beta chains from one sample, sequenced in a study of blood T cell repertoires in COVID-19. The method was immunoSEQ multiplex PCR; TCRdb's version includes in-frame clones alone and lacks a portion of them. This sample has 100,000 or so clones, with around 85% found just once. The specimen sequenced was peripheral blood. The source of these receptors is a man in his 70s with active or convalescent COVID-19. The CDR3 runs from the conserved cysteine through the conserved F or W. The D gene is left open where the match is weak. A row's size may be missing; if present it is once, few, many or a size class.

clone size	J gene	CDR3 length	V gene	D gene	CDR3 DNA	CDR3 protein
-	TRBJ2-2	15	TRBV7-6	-	TGTGCCAGCAGCTTCGGAGGGGGCGCGGCCGGGGAGCTGTTTTTT	CASSFGGGAAGELFF
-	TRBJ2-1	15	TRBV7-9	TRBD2	TGTGCCAGCAGCTTGACTAGCGGGAGATGGAATGAGCAGTTCTTC	CASSLTSGRWNEQFF
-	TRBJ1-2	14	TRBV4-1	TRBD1	TGCGCCAGCAGCCAGCAAACAGGGGATTATGGCTACACCTTC	CASSQQTGDYGYTF
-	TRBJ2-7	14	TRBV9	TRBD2	TGTGCCAGCAGCGTAGAAGTTTGGGGAGGGGAGCAGTACTTC	CASSVEVWGGEQYF
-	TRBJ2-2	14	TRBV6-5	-	TGTGCCAGCAATTACCTATCGAACACCGGGGAGCTGTTTTTT	CASNYLSNTGELFF
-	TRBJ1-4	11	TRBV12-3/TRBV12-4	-	TGTGCCAGCAGTAAAGAGGGAATGCTGTTTTTT	CASSKEGMLFF
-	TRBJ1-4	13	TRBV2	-	TGTGCCAGCAGTGACGTAGAGGCGTGGAAACTGTTTTTT	CASSDVEAWKLFF
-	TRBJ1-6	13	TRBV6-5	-	TGTGCCAGCTCAGGTCTCCTCAATTCACCCCTCCACTTT	CASSGLLNSPLHF
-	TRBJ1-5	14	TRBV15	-	TGTGCCACCAGCAGAGATATGCTAGGTCAGCCCCAGCATTTT	CATSRDMLGQPQHF
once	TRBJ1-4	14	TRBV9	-	TGTGCCAGCAGCGTAGATAGCGGGGGAGCAGAACTGTTTTTT	CASSVDSGGAELFF
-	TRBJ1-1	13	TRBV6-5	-	TGTGCCAGCACTGGGGCGATGAACACTGAAGCTTTCTTT	CASTGAMNTEAFF
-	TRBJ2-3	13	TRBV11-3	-	TGTGCCAGCAGCCCTACTAGATTGGATACGCAGTATTTT	CASSPTRLDTQYF
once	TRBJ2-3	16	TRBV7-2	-	TGTGCCAGCAGCCCTAGCGGCGCACAGGGAGTAGATACGCAGTATTTT	CASSPSGAQGVDTQYF